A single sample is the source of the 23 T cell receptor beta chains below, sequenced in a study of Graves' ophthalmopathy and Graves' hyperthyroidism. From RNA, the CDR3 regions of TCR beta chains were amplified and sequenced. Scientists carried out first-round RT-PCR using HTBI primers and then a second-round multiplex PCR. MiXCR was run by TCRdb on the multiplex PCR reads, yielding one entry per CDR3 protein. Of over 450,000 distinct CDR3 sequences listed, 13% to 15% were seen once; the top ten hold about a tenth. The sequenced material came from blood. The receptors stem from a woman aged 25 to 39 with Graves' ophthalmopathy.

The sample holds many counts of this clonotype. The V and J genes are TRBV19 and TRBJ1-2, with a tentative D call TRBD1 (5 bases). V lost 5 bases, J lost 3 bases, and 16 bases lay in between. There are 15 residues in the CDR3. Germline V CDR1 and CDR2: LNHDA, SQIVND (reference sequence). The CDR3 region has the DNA TGTGCCAGTAGTCCCTCATTGGGGCTACACTATGGCTACACCTTC. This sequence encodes CASSPSLGLHYGYTF. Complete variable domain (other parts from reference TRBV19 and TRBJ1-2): DGGITQSPKYLFRKEGQNVTLSCEQNLNHDAMYWYRQDPGQGLRLIYYSQIVNDFQKGDIAEGYSVSREKKESFPLTVTSAQKNPTAFYLCASSPSLGLHYGYTFGSGTRLTVV.

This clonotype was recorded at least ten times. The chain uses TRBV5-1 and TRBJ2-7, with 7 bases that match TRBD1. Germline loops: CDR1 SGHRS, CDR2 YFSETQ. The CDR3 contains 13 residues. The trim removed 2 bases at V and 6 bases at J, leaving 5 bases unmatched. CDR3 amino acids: CASSFADRSEQYF. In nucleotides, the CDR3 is TGCGCCAGCAGCTTCGCGGACAGGTCCGAGCAGTACTTC.

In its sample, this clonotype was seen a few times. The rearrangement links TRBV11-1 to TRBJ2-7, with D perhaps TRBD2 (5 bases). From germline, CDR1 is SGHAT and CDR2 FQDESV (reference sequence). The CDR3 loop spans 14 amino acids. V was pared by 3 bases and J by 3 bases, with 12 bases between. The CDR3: CASSFGGSGYEQYF. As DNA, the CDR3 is TGTGCCAGCAGCTTCGGTGGGAGTGGCTACGAGCAGTACTTC. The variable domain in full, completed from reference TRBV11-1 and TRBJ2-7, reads EAEVAQSPRYKITEKSQAVAFWCDPISGHATLYWYRQILGQGPELLVQFQDESVVDDSQLPKDRFSAERLKGVDSTLKIQPAELGDSAMYLCASSFGGSGYEQYFGPGTRLTVT.

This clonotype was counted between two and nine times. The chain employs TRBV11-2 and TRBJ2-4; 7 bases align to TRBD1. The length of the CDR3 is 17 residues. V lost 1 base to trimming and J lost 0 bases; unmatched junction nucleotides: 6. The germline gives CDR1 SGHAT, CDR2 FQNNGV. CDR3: CASSLGPGQPAKNIQYF. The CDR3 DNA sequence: TGTGCCAGCAGCTTAGGCCCGGGACAGCCAGCCAAAAACATTCAGTACTTC.

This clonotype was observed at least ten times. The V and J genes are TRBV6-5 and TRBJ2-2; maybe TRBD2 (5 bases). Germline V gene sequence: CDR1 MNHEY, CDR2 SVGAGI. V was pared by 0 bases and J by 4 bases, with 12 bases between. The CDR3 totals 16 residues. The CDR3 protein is CASSYSGADTTGELFF. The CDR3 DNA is TGTGCCAGCAGTTACTCAGGAGCGGATACCACCGGGGAGCTGTTTTTT.

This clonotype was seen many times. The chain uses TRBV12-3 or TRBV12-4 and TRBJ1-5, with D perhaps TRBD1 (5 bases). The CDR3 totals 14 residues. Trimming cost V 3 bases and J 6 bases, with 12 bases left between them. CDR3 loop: CASSFGGGAQPQHF. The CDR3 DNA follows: TGTGCCAGCAGTTTTGGGGGAGGCGCTCAGCCCCAGCATTTT.

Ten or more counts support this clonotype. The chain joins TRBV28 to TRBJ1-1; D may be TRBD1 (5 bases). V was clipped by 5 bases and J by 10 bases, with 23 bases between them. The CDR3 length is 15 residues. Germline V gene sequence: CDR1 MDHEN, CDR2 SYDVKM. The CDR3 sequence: CASSISAGAAQRAFF. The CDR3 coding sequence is TGTGCCAGCAGTATATCCGCCGGGGCCGCACAGCGAGCTTTCTTT.

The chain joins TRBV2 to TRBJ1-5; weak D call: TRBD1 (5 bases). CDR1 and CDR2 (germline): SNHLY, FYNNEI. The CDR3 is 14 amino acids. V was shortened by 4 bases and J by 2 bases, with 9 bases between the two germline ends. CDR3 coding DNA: TGTGCCAGCAGTGCCAGGGATGGCAATCAGCCCCAGCATTTT. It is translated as CASSARDGNQPQHF.

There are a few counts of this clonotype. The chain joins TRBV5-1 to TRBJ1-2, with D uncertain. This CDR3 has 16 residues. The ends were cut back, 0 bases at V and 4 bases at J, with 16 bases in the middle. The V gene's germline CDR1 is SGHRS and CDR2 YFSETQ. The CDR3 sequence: CASSLGPVSPGYGYTF. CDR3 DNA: TGCGCCAGCAGCTTGGGTCCGGTCTCCCCGGGCTATGGCTACACCTTC. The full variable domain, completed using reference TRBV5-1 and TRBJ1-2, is KAGVTQTPRYLIKTRGQQVTLSCSPISGHRSVSWYQQTPGQGLQFLFEYFSETQRNKGNFPGRFSGRQFSNSRSEMNVSTLELGDSALYLCASSLGPVSPGYGYTFGSGTRLTVV.

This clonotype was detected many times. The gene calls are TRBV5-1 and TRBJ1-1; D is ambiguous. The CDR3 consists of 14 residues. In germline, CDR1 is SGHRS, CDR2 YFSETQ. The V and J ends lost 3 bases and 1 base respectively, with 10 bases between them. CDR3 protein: CASSYSKRNTEAFF. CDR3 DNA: TGCGCCAGCAGCTATAGCAAAAGGAACACTGAAGCTTTCTTT.

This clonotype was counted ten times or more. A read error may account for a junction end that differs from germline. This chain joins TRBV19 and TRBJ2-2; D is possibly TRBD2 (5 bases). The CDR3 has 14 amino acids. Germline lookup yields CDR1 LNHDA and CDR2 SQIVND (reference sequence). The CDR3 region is CASSIGTSTGELLF. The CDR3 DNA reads TGTGCCAGTAGTATAGGGACCTCCACCGGGGAGCTGCTTTTT.

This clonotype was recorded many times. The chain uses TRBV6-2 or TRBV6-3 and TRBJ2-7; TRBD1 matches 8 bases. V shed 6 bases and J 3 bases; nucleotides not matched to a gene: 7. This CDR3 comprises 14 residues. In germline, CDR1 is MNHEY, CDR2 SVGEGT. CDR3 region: CASRNGQGIYEQYF. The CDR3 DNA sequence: TGTGCCAGCAGAAACGGACAGGGAATCTACGAGCAGTACTTC.

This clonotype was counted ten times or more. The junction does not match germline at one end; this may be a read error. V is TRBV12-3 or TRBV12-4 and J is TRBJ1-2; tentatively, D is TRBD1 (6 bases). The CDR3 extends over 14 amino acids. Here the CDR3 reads CASSATGDPYGYAF. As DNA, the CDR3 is TGTGCCAGCAGTGCGACAGGAGATCCCTATGGCTACGCCTTC.

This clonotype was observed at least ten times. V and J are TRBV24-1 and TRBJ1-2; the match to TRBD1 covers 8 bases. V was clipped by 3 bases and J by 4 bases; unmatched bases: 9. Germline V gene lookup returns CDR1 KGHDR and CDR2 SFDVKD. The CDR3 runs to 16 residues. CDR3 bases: TGTGCCACCAGTGATCCCGGACAGGGCGGGCTCTATGGCTACACCTTC. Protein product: CATSDPGQGGLYGYTF.

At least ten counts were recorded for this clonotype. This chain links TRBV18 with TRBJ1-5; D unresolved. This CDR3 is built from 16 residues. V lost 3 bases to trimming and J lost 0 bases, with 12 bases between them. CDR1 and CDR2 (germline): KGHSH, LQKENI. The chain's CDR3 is CASSPGQQDSNQPQHF. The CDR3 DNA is TGTGCCAGCTCACCGGGCCAGCAAGATAGCAATCAGCCCCAGCATTTT.

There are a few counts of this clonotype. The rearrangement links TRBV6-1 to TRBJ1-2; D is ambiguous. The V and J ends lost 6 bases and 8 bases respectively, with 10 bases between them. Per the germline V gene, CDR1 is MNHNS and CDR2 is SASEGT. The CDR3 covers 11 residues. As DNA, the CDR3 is TGTGCCAGCAGACCCGAAGGAGGCTACACCTTC. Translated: CASRPEGGYTF.

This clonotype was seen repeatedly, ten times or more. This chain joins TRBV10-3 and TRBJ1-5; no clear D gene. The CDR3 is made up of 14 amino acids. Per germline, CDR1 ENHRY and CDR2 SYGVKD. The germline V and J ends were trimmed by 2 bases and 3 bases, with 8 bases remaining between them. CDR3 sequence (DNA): TGTGCCATCAGTGAGCAAAGGGACAATCAGCCCCAGCATTTT. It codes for CAISEQRDNQPQHF.

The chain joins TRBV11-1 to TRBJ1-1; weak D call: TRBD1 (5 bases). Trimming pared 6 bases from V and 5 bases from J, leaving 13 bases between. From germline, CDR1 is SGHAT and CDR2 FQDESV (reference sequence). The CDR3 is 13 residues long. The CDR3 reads CASSTGLRTEAFF. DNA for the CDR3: TGTGCCAGCAGTACGGGACTGAGGACTGAAGCTTTCTTT.

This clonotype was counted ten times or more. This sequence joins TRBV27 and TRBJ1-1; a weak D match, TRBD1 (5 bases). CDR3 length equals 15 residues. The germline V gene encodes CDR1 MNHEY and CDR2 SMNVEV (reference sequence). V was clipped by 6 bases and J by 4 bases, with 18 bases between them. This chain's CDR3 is CASSQIRARGTEAFF. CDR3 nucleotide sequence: TGTGCCAGCAGCCAAATCAGGGCCCGCGGCACTGAAGCTTTCTTT.

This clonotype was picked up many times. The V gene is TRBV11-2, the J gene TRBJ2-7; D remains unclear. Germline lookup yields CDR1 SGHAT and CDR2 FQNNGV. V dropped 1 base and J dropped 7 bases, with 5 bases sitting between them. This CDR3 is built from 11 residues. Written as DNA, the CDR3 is TGTGCCAGCAGCTTAGCGTGGGAGCAGTACTTC. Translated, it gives CASSLAWEQYF.

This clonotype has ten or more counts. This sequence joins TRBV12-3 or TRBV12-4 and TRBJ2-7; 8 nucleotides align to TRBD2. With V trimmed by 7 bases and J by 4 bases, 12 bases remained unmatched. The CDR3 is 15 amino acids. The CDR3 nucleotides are TGTGCCAGCACCCTGACTAGCGTCGGAGCTTACGAGCAGTACTTC. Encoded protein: CASTLTSVGAYEQYF.

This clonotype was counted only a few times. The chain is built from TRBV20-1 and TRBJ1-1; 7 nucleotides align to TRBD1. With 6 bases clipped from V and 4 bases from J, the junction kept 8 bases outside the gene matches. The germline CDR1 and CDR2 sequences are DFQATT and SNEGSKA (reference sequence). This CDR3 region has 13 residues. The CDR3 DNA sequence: TGCAGTGCCCCGACAGGGCGGGGCACTGAAGCTTTCTTT. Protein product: CSAPTGRGTEAFF.

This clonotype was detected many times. The CDR3 sequence: CASSYDRDEAFF. The CDR3 DNA sequence: TGTGCCAGCAGCTACGACAGGGATGAAGCTTTCTTT. This chain links TRBV13 with TRBJ1-1; TRBD1 agrees at 7 bases. The junction had 3 bases not matched to a gene; V was cut back by 4 bases and J by 7 bases. The CDR3 loop spans 12 amino acids. Germline assignment: CDR1 PRHDT and CDR2 FYEKMQ (reference sequence).